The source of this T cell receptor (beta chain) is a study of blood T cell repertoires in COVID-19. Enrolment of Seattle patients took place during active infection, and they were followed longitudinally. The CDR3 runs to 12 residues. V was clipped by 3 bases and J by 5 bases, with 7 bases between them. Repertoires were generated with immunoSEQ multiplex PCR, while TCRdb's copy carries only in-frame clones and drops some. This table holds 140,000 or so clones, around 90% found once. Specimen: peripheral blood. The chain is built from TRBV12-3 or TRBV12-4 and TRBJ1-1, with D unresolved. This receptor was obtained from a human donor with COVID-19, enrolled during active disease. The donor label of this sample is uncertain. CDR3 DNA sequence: TGTGCCAGCAGTTTCGAGGAGACTGAAGCTTTCTTT. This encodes CASSFEETEAFF.